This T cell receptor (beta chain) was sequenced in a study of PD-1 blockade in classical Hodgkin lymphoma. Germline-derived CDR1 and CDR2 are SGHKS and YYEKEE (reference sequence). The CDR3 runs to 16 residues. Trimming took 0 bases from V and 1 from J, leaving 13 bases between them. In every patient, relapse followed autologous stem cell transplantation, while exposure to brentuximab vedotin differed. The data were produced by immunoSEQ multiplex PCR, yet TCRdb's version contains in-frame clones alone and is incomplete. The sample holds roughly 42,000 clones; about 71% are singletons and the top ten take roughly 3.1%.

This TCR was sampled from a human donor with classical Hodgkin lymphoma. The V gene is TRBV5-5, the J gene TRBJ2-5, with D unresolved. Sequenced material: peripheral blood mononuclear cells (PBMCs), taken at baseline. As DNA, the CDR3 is TGTGCCAGCAGCTTGGAGTGGGCCGAAATCCAAGAGACCCAGTACTTC. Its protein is CASSLEWAEIQETQYF.